Following are 25 T cell receptor beta chains from one sample sequenced in a study of OX40 agonist ivuxolimab in advanced cancers. Generated by immunoSEQ multiplex PCR, the TCRdb table keeps only in-frame clones and is missing some. The sample shows 50,000 or so clones, approximately 75% of them seen only once. The specimen was CD4+ or CD8+ T cells sorted from blood, collected in a trial of the OX40 agonist ivuxolimab. The receptors come from an adult with an advanced solid tumor such as melanoma, head and neck, liver or kidney cancer.

Remarks on this clone: The identical CDR3 is also encoded by other nucleotide sequences in the sample. The rearrangement uses TRBV7-9 and TRBJ2-3; D ambiguous. The CDR3 sequence is 14 residues long. The V gene's germline CDR1 is SEHNR and CDR2 FQNEAQ (reference sequence). V lost 1 base and J 0 bases, leaving 5 bases between the germline ends. CDR3 bases: TGTGCCAGCAGCTTAGTTACTAGCACAGATACGCAGTATTTT. Its protein product is CASSLVTSTDTQYF.

The DNA for the CDR3 is TGTGCCACCAGCAGAGCTAGCGGGGGGACGGATGAGCAGTTCTTC. This gives the protein CATSRASGGTDEQFF. The chain links TRBV15 to TRBJ2-1, with 11 bases matching TRBD2. Germline lookup yields CDR1 LNHNV and CDR2 YYDKDF (reference sequence). V was clipped by 1 base and J by 8 bases; unmatched bases: 4. This CDR3 has 15 amino acids. Filled out from reference TRBV15 and TRBJ2-1, the complete variable domain reads DAMVIQNPRYQVTQFGKPVTLSCSQTLNHNVMYWYQQKSSQAPKLLFHYYDKDFNNEADTPDNFQSRRPNTSFCFLDIRSPGLGDTAMYLCATSRASGGTDEQFFGPGTRLTVL.

V and J are TRBV5-1 and TRBJ2-3, with D perhaps matching TRBD1 (5 bases). Trimming took off 1 base at V and 5 bases at J, with 14 bases between the two ends. The CDR3 extends over 15 amino acids. The germline gives CDR1 SGHRS, CDR2 YFSETQ. CDR3 residues: CASSLRGSDVDTQYF. DNA of the CDR3: TGCGCCAGCAGCTTGAGGGGCAGCGATGTAGATACGCAGTATTTT.

This clone was recorded once. This chain uses TRBV6-5 with TRBJ2-5; D gene ambiguous. This CDR3 contains 13 residues. V was pared by 8 bases and J by 5 bases, with 15 bases between. Germline V gene sequence: CDR1 MNHEY, CDR2 SVGAGI. DNA for the CDR3: TGTGCCAGCGGCCGAGAGGATTGGGAGACCCAGTACTTC. It codes for CASGREDWETQYF.

The V and J genes are TRBV10-3 and TRBJ1-2; no reliable D call. The V gene lost 3 bases and the J gene lost 6 bases, with 11 bases spanning the gap. Germline CDR1 and CDR2: ENHRY and SYGVKD. The length of the CDR3 is 13 residues. The CDR3 nucleotides are TGTGCCATCAGTGAAACCTTTCGCGATGGCTACACCTTC. Protein: CAISETFRDGYTF.

The J gene is TRBJ2-5, the V gene TRBV19; maybe TRBD1 (7 bases). The end of the DNA fits TRBJ2-7 better, so the J call may be wrong. The germline V gene has CDR1 LNHDA and CDR2 SQIVND (reference sequence). The CDR3 runs 14 residues. The CDR3 coding sequence is TGTGCCAGTACCGCGACAGGGCGGGGCTACGAGCAGTACTTC. This sequence encodes CASTATGRGYEQYF.

With regard to this clone: A read error may account for a junction end that differs from germline. The sample has other DNA sequences that encode this CDR3 too. The chain combines TRBV27 with TRBJ1-5; weak D call: TRBD1 (6 bases). This CDR3 has 16 amino acids. CDR1 is MNHEY, CDR2 SMNVEV, per germline (reference sequence). The CDR3 loop reads CASSLRGARGNQPQHF. CDR3 DNA sequence: TGTGCCAGCAGTTTGCGGGGGGCGCGGGGCAATCAGCCCCAACATTTT.

The V and J genes are TRBV5-1 and TRBJ2-4, with 7 positions matching TRBD1. The J segment lost 8 bases and the V segment lost 0 bases, leaving 11 bases of the junction unmatched. This CDR3 spans 16 amino acids. Germline V gives CDR1 SGHRS, CDR2 YFSETQ. CDR3 amino acids: CASSLAGGQEGDIQYF. The CDR3 DNA is TGCGCCAGCAGCTTGGCAGGGGGACAAGAAGGGGACATTCAGTACTTC.

CDR3 nucleotide sequence: TGCGCCAGCAGCTTGGCCATCGGACGGGCCACCTACGAGCAGTACTTC. Its protein product is CASSLAIGRATYEQYF. The V call is TRBV5-1, the J call TRBJ2-7; D gene unclear. Germline CDR1 reads SGHRS; CDR2 reads YFSETQ. The CDR3 runs 16 residues. V was shortened by 0 bases and J by 2 bases, with 15 bases between the two germline ends.

The chain combines TRBV6-1 with TRBJ1-2; D call uncertain. Between the trimmed V and J ends, which lost 1 base and 2 bases, there was a span of 8 bases. This CDR3 spans 14 amino acids. In germline, CDR1 is MNHNS, CDR2 SASEGT. CDR3 sequence: CASSEVFSNYGYTF. In DNA form, the CDR3 reads TGTGCCAGCAGTGAAGTCTTCAGCAACTATGGCTACACCTTC.

V usage is TRBV28 and J usage is TRBJ2-7, with TRBD2 identical over 7 bases. The CDR3 is 11 amino acids. Germline V CDR1 and CDR2: MDHEN, SYDVKM. With 4 bases clipped from V and 9 bases from J, the junction kept 3 bases outside the gene matches. The CDR3 region has the DNA TGTGCCAGCAGTTCCTGGGAGGGGCAGTACTTC. The encoded protein is CASSSWEGQYF.

V usage is TRBV15 and J usage is TRBJ1-6; 8 bases match TRBD1. The J segment lost 9 bases and the V segment lost 5 bases, leaving 9 bases of the junction unmatched. Germline values: CDR1 LNHNV, CDR2 YYDKDF (reference sequence). CDR3 length: 15 residues. In DNA form, the CDR3 reads TGTGCCACCAGCGGGGGACAGGTTGATCGTTCACCCCTCCACTTT. Amino acid sequence: CATSGGQVDRSPLHF.

This clone is a singleton in its sample. The gene calls are TRBV5-4 and TRBJ2-7; 7 bases fit TRBD2. J gave up 7 bases and V 4 bases, and 14 bases lay outside the gene matches. Germline V gene data show CDR1 as SGHNT and CDR2 as YYREEE (reference sequence). The CDR3 contains 15 residues. The DNA of the CDR3 is TGTGCCAGCAGCCTGGCCGGGACTACTCCCGCAGAGCAGTACTTC. As protein: CASSLAGTTPAEQYF.

The rearrangement links TRBV6-6 to TRBJ2-3; 12 bases align to TRBD2. Germline lookup yields CDR1 MNHNY and CDR2 SVGAGI (reference sequence). Trimming cost V 8 bases and J 7 bases; bases outside gene matches: 7. The CDR3 runs 14 residues. The CDR3: CASAASGGVNTQYF. CDR3 DNA: TGTGCCAGCGCCGCTAGCGGGGGGGTTAATACGCAGTATTTT.

The chain recombines TRBV5-4 with TRBJ1-1; possible D gene TRBD1, 6 bases. Trimming cost V 0 bases and J 4 bases, with 13 bases left between them. In germline, CDR1 is SGHNT, CDR2 YYREEE (reference sequence). CDR3 size: 15 residues. This CDR3 is CASSLEQGRGTEAFF. As DNA, the CDR3 is TGTGCCAGCAGCTTGGAACAGGGCCGCGGCACTGAAGCTTTCTTT. The whole variable domain, remainder taken from reference TRBV5-4 and TRBJ1-1, is ETGVTQSPTHLIKTRGQQVTLRCSSQSGHNTVSWYQQALGQGPQFIFQYYREEENGRGNFPPRFSGLQFPNYSSELNVNALELDDSALYLCASSLEQGRGTEAFFGQGTRLTVV.

The chain couples TRBV5-5 to TRBJ2-5, with D possibly TRBD2 on 6 matching bases. Germline values: CDR1 SGHKS, CDR2 YYEKEE (reference sequence). CDR3 length equals 14 residues. Trimming pared 4 bases from V and 5 bases from J, leaving 15 bases between. CDR3: CASSNQGTGETQYF. The CDR3 DNA follows: TGTGCCAGCAGCAATCAAGGGACTGGGGAGACCCAGTACTTC.

This chain connects TRBV5-4 to TRBJ2-1, with D maybe TRBD2 (6 bases). This CDR3 has 17 amino acids. V dropped 4 bases and J dropped 6 bases, with 23 bases sitting between them. Germline CDR1 is SGHNT and CDR2 is YYREEE (reference sequence). CDR3 coding DNA: TGTGCCAGCAGCCCTCCGCGCGGGGCGGGGAGTGGCAATGAGCAGTTCTTC. Its protein is CASSPPRGAGSGNEQFF.

This rearrangement joins TRBV7-9 to TRBJ2-7, with 9 nucleotides matching TRBD1. Trimming took 5 bases from V and 11 from J; bases not matched to a gene: 7. The CDR3 consists of 12 residues. Germline CDR1 reads SEHNR; CDR2 reads FQNEAQ (reference sequence). CDR3 protein: CASSIDGTGKYF. CDR3 in DNA: TGTGCCAGCAGCATCGATGGGACAGGGAAGTACTTC.

V gene TRBV5-1 combines with J gene TRBJ2-3, with no clear D. CDR3 length equals 15 residues. Germline lookup yields CDR1 SGHRS and CDR2 YFSETQ. V lost 7 bases, J lost 0 bases, and 15 bases lay in between. In DNA, the CDR3 is TGCGCCAGCGGGGTGGCCGTAGGGAGCACAGATACGCAGTATTTT. This gives the protein CASGVAVGSTDTQYF.

The V and J genes are TRBV5-6 and TRBJ2-4; possible D gene TRBD1, 6 bases. The CDR3 runs to 16 residues. CDR1 and CDR2 from the germline V gene are SGHDT and YYEEEE. V was clipped by 3 bases and J by 0 bases, with 13 bases between them. The CDR3 is CASSSPDRLAKNIQYF. The DNA of the CDR3 is TGTGCCAGCAGCTCACCGGACAGACTAGCCAAAAACATTCAGTACTTC.

The gene calls are TRBV6-5 and TRBJ2-5, with D maybe TRBD2 (6 bases). Trimming took 6 bases from V and 5 from J, leaving 19 bases between them. Germline V lookup: CDR1 MNHEY, CDR2 SVGAGI. This CDR3 is 15 amino acids long. In DNA form, the CDR3 reads TGTGCCAGCAGCCTTACCGGGACTTTAGGGGAGACCCAGTACTTC. Translating gives CASSLTGTLGETQYF.

This chain connects TRBV18 to TRBJ1-6, with 7 bases that match TRBD1. The CDR3 contains 15 residues. V lost 6 bases to trimming and J lost 7 bases; unmatched junction nucleotides: 9. The germline V gene has CDR1 KGHSH and CDR2 LQKENI. The CDR3 loop is CASSQTGSSNSPLHF. The CDR3 bases are TGTGCCAGCTCTCAGACAGGGTCTTCGAATTCACCCCTCCACTTT.

The rearrangement joins TRBV7-3 to TRBJ2-5; D unclear. The germline V gene has CDR1 SGHTA and CDR2 FQGTGA. The CDR3 loop spans 14 amino acids. Trimming removed 6 bases at V and 4 bases at J, with 15 bases between. CDR3 nucleotide sequence: TGTGCCAGCAGTGCGCCGGATGTGAGAGAGACCCAGTACTTC. The encoded protein is CASSAPDVRETQYF.

This clone was found once. The chain couples TRBV29-1 to TRBJ2-5, with 7 nucleotides matching TRBD1. Germline-derived CDR1 and CDR2 are SQVTM and ANQGSEA. J gave up 1 base and V 3 bases, and 5 bases lay outside the gene matches. This CDR3 comprises 14 residues. CDR3 in amino acids: CSVEIRGIQETQYF. The DNA for the CDR3 is TGCAGCGTTGAGATCAGGGGGATCCAAGAGACCCAGTACTTC.

This chain uses TRBV27 with TRBJ2-2, with D unresolved. CDR3 length: 14 amino acids. V was pared by 6 bases and J by 6 bases, with 14 bases between. Germline CDR1 MNHEY, CDR2 SMNVEV (reference sequence). The CDR3 region is CASRPPPLSGELFF. The DNA for the CDR3 is TGTGCCAGCAGACCACCTCCTCTCTCCGGGGAGCTGTTTTTT.